These 5 T cell receptor beta chains were all obtained from the same sample, sequenced in a study of T cells after yellow fever vaccination. TCRdb ran MiXCR on the 5' RACE reads and lists one entry per CDR3 protein. Of 200,000 to 300,000 distinct CDR3 sequences in the sample, 6% to 7.5% were seen once. This specimen was CD4+ T cells sorted from PBMCs, taken 15 days after the yellow fever booster vaccination. The receptors were gathered from a man in his thirties or forties who received the YFV17D yellow fever vaccine.

The chain links TRBV20-1 to TRBJ2-1; no reliable D call. The CDR3 runs to 12 residues. Germline V CDR1 and CDR2: DFQATT, SNEGSKA (reference sequence). V lost 3 bases and J 5 bases, leaving 8 bases between the germline ends. CDR3 bases: TGCAGTGCTAGGTCAATAAACAATGAGCAGTTCTTC. It yields the protein CSARSINNEQFF.

This clonotype was counted at least ten times. The chain combines TRBV6-1 with TRBJ2-5; perhaps TRBD1 as D (5 bases). Trimming cost V 6 bases and J 6 bases, with 14 bases left between them. Germline V gene lookup returns CDR1 MNHNS and CDR2 SASEGT. This CDR3 has 13 residues. The DNA for the CDR3 is TGTGCCAGCAGCCCCTCAGGGCAACAGACCCAGTACTTC. Amino acids: CASSPSGQQTQYF.

V is TRBV2 and J is TRBJ2-2; D is possibly TRBD2 (5 bases). V was trimmed by 7 bases and J by 4 bases, leaving 16 bases between them. CDR3 length equals 15 residues. The germline V gene encodes CDR1 SNHLY and CDR2 FYNNEI. The CDR3 coding sequence is TGTGCCAGCACCGAACGGGGATGGGGCACCGGGGAGCTGTTTTTT. Its translation: CASTERGWGTGELFF.

This clonotype was detected many times. V and J are TRBV4-3 and TRBJ2-5; D is possibly TRBD2 (5 bases). V was cut by 0 bases and J by 8 bases, with 13 bases left in between. Germline values: CDR1 LGHNA, CDR2 YSLEER. The CDR3 extends over 14 amino acids. CDR3 residues: CASSQDSREGTQYF. In DNA, the CDR3 is TGCGCCAGCAGCCAAGATTCCCGAGAGGGAACCCAGTACTTC.

This clonotype was seen only a few times. The chain couples TRBV6-2 or TRBV6-3 to TRBJ2-7; D is unresolved. Germline V gene lookup returns CDR1 MNHEY and CDR2 SVGEGT. CDR3 length: 14 residues. V was pared by 7 bases and J by 0 bases, with 13 bases between. CDR3 DNA: TGTGCCAGCATCGCTAGTCTAATCTCCTACGAGCAGTACTTC. It is translated as CASIASLISYEQYF.